One sample yielded the 16 T cell receptor beta chains listed below, sequenced in a study. MiXCR, applied by TCRdb to the 5' RACE reads, yields one record per CDR3 protein. The sample holds about 46,000 distinct CDR3 sequences, around a quarter seen once. Sequenced sample: naive CD4+ T cells sorted from blood. The subset here: naive CD4+ T cells, CD4+CD45RA+CD25-. These receptors originate from a female donor with breast cancer.

This chain connects TRBV5-1 to TRBJ2-7, with a tentative D call TRBD2 (6 bases). Germline CDR1 is SGHRS and CDR2 is YFSETQ. Trimming stripped 3 bases from V and 0 bases from J, with 13 bases between. CDR3 length: 15 residues. CDR3 amino acids: CASSWGLGASYEQYF. CDR3 sequence (DNA): TGCGCCAGCAGCTGGGGACTGGGCGCCTCCTACGAGCAGTACTTC.

The genes are TRBV6-5 and TRBJ1-2, with 11 bases fitting TRBD1. The CDR3 extends over 14 amino acids. CDR1 and CDR2 from the germline V gene are MNHEY and SVGAGI. Losses at the gene ends were 6 bases for V and 5 bases for J; bases not matched to a gene: 5. CDR3 in amino acids: CASRPRDRGYGYTF. The CDR3 nucleotides are TGTGCCAGCAGACCCCGGGACAGGGGGTATGGCTACACCTTC.

The CDR3 is CASSVAGAGANYGYTF. The CDR3 coding sequence is TGTGCCAGCAGCGTAGCTGGGGCCGGAGCTAACTATGGCTACACCTTC. The gene calls are TRBV9 and TRBJ1-2; the D gene is possibly TRBD1 (5 bases). V was clipped by 0 bases and J by 0 bases, with 12 bases between them. This CDR3 comprises 16 residues. Germline V gene lookup returns CDR1 SGDLS and CDR2 YYNGEE.

The CDR3 region is CASSQVQESNQPQHF. The CDR3 DNA reads TGCGCCAGCAGCCAAGTTCAGGAGAGCAATCAGCCCCAGCATTTT. The J gene is TRBJ1-5, the V gene TRBV4-1; unclear D gene. CDR3 length: 15 residues. Per germline, CDR1 MGHRA and CDR2 YSYEKL. V was cut by 1 base and J by 1 base, with 8 bases left in between.

A few counts support this clonotype. The chain employs TRBV5-4 and TRBJ2-7, with unresolved D. Trimming pared 0 bases from V and 0 bases from J, leaving 10 bases between. This CDR3 has 15 residues. The V gene's germline CDR1 is SGHNT and CDR2 YYREEE (reference sequence). The DNA for the CDR3 is TGTGCCAGCAGCTTGGGAGGCAGATCCTCCTACGAGCAGTACTTC. It yields the protein CASSLGGRSSYEQYF.

This clonotype was recorded a few times. The V call is TRBV7-3, the J call TRBJ2-2; D is ambiguous. The CDR3 sequence is 15 residues long. Germline V lookup: CDR1 SGHTA, CDR2 FQGTGA. V gave up 3 bases and J gave up 1 base, with 9 bases separating them. CDR3 residues: CASSFPGQNTGELFF. The CDR3 nucleotides read TGTGCCAGCAGCTTCCCGGGCCAGAACACCGGGGAGCTGTTTTTT. The whole variable domain, filled in from reference TRBV7-3 and TRBJ2-2, reads GAGVSQTPSNKVTEKGKYVELRCDPISGHTALYWYRQSLGQGPEFLIYFQGTGAADDSGLPNDRFFAVRPEGSVSTLKIQRTERGDSAVYLCASSFPGQNTGELFFGEGSRLTVL.

This clonotype was detected many times. The CDR3: CASSQVLRLQQFF. The CDR3 DNA reads TGCGCCAGCAGCCAGGTCCTCAGACTACAGCAGTTCTTC. The chain employs TRBV4-1 and TRBJ2-1, with D possibly being TRBD2 (5 bases). This CDR3 is built from 13 residues. With 3 bases removed from V and 11 bases from J, the gap between germline ends came to 14 bases. In germline, CDR1 is MGHRA, CDR2 YSYEKL.

This clonotype has a count of ten or more. The V and J genes are TRBV20-1 and TRBJ2-5; no clear D gene. Germline-derived CDR1 and CDR2 are DFQATT and SNEGSKA (reference sequence). The CDR3 has 15 amino acids. V was cut by 6 bases and J by 9 bases, with 26 bases left in between. DNA of the CDR3: TGCAGTGCGCCAGACCGGACGGTTTCTGGGTTGGCCCAGTACTTC. Its protein product is CSAPDRTVSGLAQYF.

V is TRBV2 and J is TRBJ1-4; D unresolved. In germline, CDR1 is SNHLY, CDR2 FYNNEI. The germline V and J ends were trimmed by 4 bases and 6 bases, with 6 bases remaining between them. The CDR3 consists of 12 residues. CDR3 DNA sequence: TGTGCCAGCAGTGTTGGATATGAAAAACTGTTTTTT. Its protein product is CASSVGYEKLFF.

This chain connects TRBV5-1 to TRBJ2-2, with 7 bases aligning to TRBD2. With V trimmed by 1 base and J by 6 bases, 12 bases remained unmatched. From germline, CDR1 is SGHRS and CDR2 YFSETQ. The CDR3 extends over 17 amino acids. The CDR3 sequence: CASSLSSGRAASGELFF. The CDR3 DNA reads TGCGCCAGCAGCTTGTCTAGCGGAAGGGCCGCGTCCGGGGAGCTGTTTTTT.

V is TRBV29-1 and J is TRBJ1-1, with TRBD1 as a possible D gene (6 bases). The CDR3 loop spans 12 amino acids. Germline CDR1 and CDR2: SQVTM and ANQGSEA. Trimming took 5 bases from V and 1 from J, leaving 8 bases between them. CDR3 in amino acids: CSVQGPNTEAFF. DNA of the CDR3: TGCAGCGTTCAGGGGCCGAACACTGAAGCTTTCTTT.

The chain recombines TRBV6-5 with TRBJ1-1, with D possibly matching TRBD1 (5 bases). Trimming removed 7 bases at V and 1 base at J, with 13 bases between. The CDR3 runs to 14 residues. Looked up from germline, CDR1 is MNHEY and CDR2 is SVGAGI. Here the CDR3 reads CASKRTGENTEAFF. The CDR3 DNA sequence: TGTGCCAGCAAGCGTACGGGGGAGAACACTGAAGCTTTCTTT.

J is TRBJ2-7 and V is TRBV11-2; D possibly uses TRBD1 or TRBD2 (6 bases each). V lost 4 bases, J lost 4 bases, and 26 bases lay in between. The V gene's germline CDR1 is SGHAT and CDR2 FQNNGV. This CDR3 is built from 18 residues. The CDR3 coding sequence is TGTGCCAGCAGCTCATACCCAACGAACGGGGGCTCTACGTACGAGCAGTACTTC. Its translation: CASSSYPTNGGSTYEQYF.

This chain uses TRBV15 with TRBJ2-7; TRBD1 matches at 9 bases. This CDR3 contains 15 residues. The germline CDR1 and CDR2 sequences are LNHNV and YYDKDF (reference sequence). With V trimmed by 3 bases and J by 0 bases, 3 bases remained unmatched. The CDR3 bases are TGTGCCACCAGCAGGACAGGGGGGAGCTCCTACGAGCAGTACTTC. It codes for CATSRTGGSSYEQYF.

Regarding this clonotype: As the CDR3 is not closed by the conserved phenylalanine or tryptophan, this likely results from a read error. The rearrangement uses TRBV12-3 or TRBV12-4 and TRBJ2-5; 11 nucleotides agree with TRBD2. Losses at the gene ends were 3 bases for V and 5 bases for J; bases not matched to a gene: 11. The CDR3 spans 17 residues. CDR3 sequence: CASSFGTSGQGGETQYL. For the CDR3, the DNA is TGTGCCAGCAGTTTCGGGACTAGCGGCCAAGGGGGGGAGACCCAGTACTTG.

The chain combines TRBV10-3 with TRBJ2-5; D gene ambiguous. The CDR3 consists of 14 residues. Deletions cut 4 bases from V and 2 bases from J, with 11 bases between. The V gene's germline CDR1 is ENHRY and CDR2 SYGVKD. The CDR3 bases are TGTGCCATCAGTGGAACCCATATGCAAGAGACCCAGTACTTC. Its translation is CAISGTHMQETQYF.